The TCR beta chain under discussion was sequenced for a study of T cell changes during pregnancy in multiple sclerosis. V was pared by 4 bases and J by 6 bases, with 12 bases between. The germline gives CDR1 LGHNT, CDR2 FRNRAP. The CDR3 totals 13 residues. Produced via immunoSEQ multiplex PCR; TCRdb's table is partial and in-frame only. The sample consists of around 34,000 clones, roughly 90% of them appearing once. V gene TRBV12-5 combines with J gene TRBJ1-1; D is uncertain. This TCR was recovered from a female donor with multiple sclerosis, enrolled in a pregnancy study. The sample consisted of CD8+ T cells from peripheral blood mononuclear cells, taken after pregnancy. The CDR3 DNA sequence: TGTGCTAGTGGTTCTGTAGCCGTCTCTGAAGCTTTCTTT. This sequence encodes CASGSVAVSEAFF. Filled out from reference TRBV12-5 and TRBJ1-1, the complete variable domain reads DARVTQTPRHKVTEMGQEVTMRCQPILGHNTVFWYRQTMMQGLELLAYFRNRAPLDDSGMPKDRFSAEMPDATLATLKIQPSEPRDSAVYFCASGSVAVSEAFFGQGTRLTVV.